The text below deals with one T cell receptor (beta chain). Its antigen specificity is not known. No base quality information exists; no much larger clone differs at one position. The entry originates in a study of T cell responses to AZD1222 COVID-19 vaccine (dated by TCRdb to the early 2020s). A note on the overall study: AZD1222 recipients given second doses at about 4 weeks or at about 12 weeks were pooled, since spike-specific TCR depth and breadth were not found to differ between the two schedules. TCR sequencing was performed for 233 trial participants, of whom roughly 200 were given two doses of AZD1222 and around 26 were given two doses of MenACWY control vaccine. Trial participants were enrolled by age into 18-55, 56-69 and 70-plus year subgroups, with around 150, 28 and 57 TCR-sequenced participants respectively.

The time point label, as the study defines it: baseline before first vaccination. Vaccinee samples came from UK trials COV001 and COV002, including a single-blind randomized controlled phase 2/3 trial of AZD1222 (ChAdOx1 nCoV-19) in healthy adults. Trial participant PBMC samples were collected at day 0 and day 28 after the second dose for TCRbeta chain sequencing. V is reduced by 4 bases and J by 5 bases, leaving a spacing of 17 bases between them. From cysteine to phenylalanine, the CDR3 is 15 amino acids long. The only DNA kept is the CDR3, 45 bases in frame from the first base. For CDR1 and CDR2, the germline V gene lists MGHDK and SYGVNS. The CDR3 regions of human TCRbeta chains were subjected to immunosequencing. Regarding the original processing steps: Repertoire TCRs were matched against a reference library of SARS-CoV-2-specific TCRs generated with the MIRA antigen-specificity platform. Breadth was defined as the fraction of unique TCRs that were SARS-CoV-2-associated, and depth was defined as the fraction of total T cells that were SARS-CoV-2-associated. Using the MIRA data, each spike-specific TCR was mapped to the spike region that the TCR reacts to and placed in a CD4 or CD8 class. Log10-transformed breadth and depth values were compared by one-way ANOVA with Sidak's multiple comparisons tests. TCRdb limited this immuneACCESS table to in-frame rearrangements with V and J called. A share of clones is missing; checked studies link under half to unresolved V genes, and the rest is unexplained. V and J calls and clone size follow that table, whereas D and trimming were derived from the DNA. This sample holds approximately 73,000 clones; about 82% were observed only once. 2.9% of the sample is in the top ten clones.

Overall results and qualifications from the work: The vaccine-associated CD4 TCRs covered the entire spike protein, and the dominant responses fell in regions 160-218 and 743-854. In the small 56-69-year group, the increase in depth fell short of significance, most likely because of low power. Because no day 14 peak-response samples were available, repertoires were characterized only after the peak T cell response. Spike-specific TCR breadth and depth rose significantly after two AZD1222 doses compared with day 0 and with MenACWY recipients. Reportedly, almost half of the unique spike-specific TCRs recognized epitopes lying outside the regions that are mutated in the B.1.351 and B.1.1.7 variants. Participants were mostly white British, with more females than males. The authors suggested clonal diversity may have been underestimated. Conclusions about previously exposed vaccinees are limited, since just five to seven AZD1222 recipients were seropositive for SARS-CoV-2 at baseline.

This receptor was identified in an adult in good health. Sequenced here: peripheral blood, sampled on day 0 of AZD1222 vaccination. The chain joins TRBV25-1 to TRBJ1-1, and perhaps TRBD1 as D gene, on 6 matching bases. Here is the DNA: TGTGCCAGCAGTGCCCCGGGGGGCGCCGGGACTGAAGCTTTCTTT. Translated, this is CASSAPGGAGTEAFF. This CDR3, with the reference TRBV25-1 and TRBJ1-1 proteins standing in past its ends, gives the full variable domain EADIYQTPRYLVIGTGKKITLECSQTMGHDKMYWYQQDPGMELHLIHYSYGVNSTEKGDLSSESTVSRIRTEHFPLTLESARPSHTSQYLCASSAPGGAGTEAFFGQGTRLTVV.